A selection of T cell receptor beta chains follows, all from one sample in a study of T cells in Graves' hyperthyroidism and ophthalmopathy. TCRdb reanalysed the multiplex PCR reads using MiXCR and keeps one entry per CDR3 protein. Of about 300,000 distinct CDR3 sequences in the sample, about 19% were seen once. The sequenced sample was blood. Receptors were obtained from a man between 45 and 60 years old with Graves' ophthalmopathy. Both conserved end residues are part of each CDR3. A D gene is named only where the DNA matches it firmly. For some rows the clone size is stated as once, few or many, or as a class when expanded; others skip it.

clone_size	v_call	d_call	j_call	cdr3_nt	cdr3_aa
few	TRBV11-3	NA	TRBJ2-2	TGTGCCAGCAGCTTTTCAAGGACCACCGGGGAGCTGTTTTTT	CASSFSRTTGELFF
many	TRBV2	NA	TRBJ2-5	TGTGCCAGCAGTGAAGGGAGTGACCAGTACTTC	CASSEGSDQYF
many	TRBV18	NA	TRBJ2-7	TGTGCCAGCTCACCGAGGGGCTCTACCGGGGAGGAGCAGTACTTC	CASSPRGSTGEEQYF
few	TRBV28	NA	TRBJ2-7	TGTGCCAGCAGTTTCCCTACAGAAACCTACGAGCAGTACTTC	CASSFPTETYEQYF
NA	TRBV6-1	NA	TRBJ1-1	TGTGCCAGCACCTCGCGGGACATAGCTTTCTTT	CASTSRDIAFF
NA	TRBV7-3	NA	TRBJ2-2	TGTGCCAGCAGCTTATACCCGGGATTTAACACCGGGGAGCTGTTTTTT	CASSLYPGFNTGELFF
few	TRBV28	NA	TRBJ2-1	TGTGCCAGCAGTTTAAACTCCCGATACTACAATGAGCAGTTCTTC	CASSLNSRYYNEQFF
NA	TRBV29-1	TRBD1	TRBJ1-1	TGCAGCGTGAAGGGACAGATGAACACTGAAGCTTTCTTT	CSVKGQMNTEAFF
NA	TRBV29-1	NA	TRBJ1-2	TGCAGCGTTGAAGATCAGTCTCGGCTCTATGGCTACACCTTC	CSVEDQSRLYGYTF
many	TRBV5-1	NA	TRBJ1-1	TGCGCCAGCAGAGGGAACATGAACACTGAAGCTTTCTTT	CASRGNMNTEAFF
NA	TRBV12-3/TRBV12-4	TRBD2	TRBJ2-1	TGTGCCAGCAGTTTAAATCTAGCGGGTTTTTCGAATGAGCAGTTCTTC	CASSLNLAGFSNEQFF
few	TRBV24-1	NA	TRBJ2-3	TGTGCCACCAGTGACTACGGGACTGTGACAGATACGCAGTATTTT	CATSDYGTVTDTQYF
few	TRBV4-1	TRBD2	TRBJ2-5	TGCGCCAGCAGCCAAGGACTAGCGGAAGAGACCCAGTACTTC	CASSQGLAEETQYF
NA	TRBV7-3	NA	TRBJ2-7	TGTGCCAGCAGCCCAGGGGGGGTTAGCAATGAGCAGTACTTC	CASSPGGVSNEQYF
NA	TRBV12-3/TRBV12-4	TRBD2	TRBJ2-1	TGTGCCAGCAGCCTAGCGGGAGGGGGCCATGAGCAGTTCTTC	CASSLAGGGHEQFF
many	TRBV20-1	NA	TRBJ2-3	TGCAGTGCTAGAAGGGGGGGCGCGACAGATACGCAGTATTTT	CSARRGGATDTQYF
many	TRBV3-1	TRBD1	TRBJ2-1	TGTGCCAGCAGCCCCCGGCGACAGGGAAATGAGCAGTTCTTC	CASSPRRQGNEQFF
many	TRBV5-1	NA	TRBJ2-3	TGCGCCAGCAGCTTGTCCTCCAATACGCAGTATTTT	CASSLSSNTQYF
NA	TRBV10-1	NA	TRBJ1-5	TGCGCCAGCAGTGAGTCTGGCAGACCCAATCAGCCCCAGCATTTT	CASSESGRPNQPQHF
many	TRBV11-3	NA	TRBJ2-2	TGTGCCAGCAGCCCCGGAACCCTTTCCCGGCCCACCGGGGAGCTGTTTTTT	CASSPGTLSRPTGELFF
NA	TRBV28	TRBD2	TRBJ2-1	TGTGCCAGCAGTTTCCCCCGAGCTAGCGGGAGCGGTCATGAGCAGTTCTTC	CASSFPRASGSGHEQFF
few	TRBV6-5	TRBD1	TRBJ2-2	TGTGCCAGCAGTTACTTTGGGACAGGGGGCTTGACCGGGGAGCTGTTTTTT	CASSYFGTGGLTGELFF
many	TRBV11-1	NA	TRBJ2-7	TGTGCCAGCAGCTCTGCGGTATACGCCCGGGACCAACCCCGGGAGGAGCAGTACTTC	CASSSAVYARDQPREEQYF
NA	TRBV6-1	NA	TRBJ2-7	TGTGCCAGCAGTGATCCAGGGCAGTACTTC	CASSDPGQYF
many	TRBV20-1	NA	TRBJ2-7	TGCAGTGCGCCGGGACATAGCTCCTACGAGCAGTACTTC	CSAPGHSSYEQYF
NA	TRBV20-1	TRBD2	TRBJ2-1	TGCAGTGCTCATCCCACGGGAGGCGCTAACAATGAGCAGTTCTTC	CSAHPTGGANNEQFF
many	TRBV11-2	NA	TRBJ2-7	TGTGCCAGCAGCCAGGCAGTTACCTACGAGCAGTACTTC	CASSQAVTYEQYF
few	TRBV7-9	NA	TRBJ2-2	TGTGCCAGCAGCTTTCCCGGGAACACCAACACCGGGGAGCTGTTTTTT	CASSFPGNTNTGELFF
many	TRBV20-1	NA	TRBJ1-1	TGCAGTGCTAGCGCGTCCATGAACACTGAAGCTTTCTTT	CSASASMNTEAFF
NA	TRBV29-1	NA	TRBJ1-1	TGCAGCGTTAACCGGGGGCTGAACACTGAAGCTTTCTTT	CSVNRGLNTEAFF
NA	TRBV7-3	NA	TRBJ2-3	TGTGCCAGCAGCAGCGCCGGGACTAGCACAGATACGCAGTATTTT	CASSSAGTSTDTQYF
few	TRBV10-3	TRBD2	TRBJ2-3	TGTGCCATCAGGCCCGGGAGGTTGGAAGATACGCAGTATTTT	CAIRPGRLEDTQYF
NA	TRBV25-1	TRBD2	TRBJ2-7	TGTGCCAGCAGCACCGTCCGGGAGGCCTACGAGCAGTACTTC	CASSTVREAYEQYF
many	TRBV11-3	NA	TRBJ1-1	TGTGCCAGCAGCGTTACAGTGAACACTGAAGCTTTCTTT	CASSVTVNTEAFF
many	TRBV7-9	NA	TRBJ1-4	TGTGCCATTTCGCGAGCTGCAACTAATGAAAAACTGTTTTTT	CAISRAATNEKLFF
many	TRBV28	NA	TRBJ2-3	TGTGCCACTAGTAGGGCGCGGGAAGATACGCAGTATTTT	CATSRAREDTQYF
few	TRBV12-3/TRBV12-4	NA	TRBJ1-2	TGTGCCAGCAGAAAACGGGGCCGGACATCTGGGGATGGCTACACCTTC	CASRKRGRTSGDGYTF
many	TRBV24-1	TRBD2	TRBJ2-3	TGTGCCACCAGTGACCCTAGCGGACCTAGCACAGATACGCAGTATTTT	CATSDPSGPSTDTQYF
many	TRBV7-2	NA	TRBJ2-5	TGTGCCAGCAGCCCGGGGGACCTACGGGGGCAGGAGACCCAGTACTTC	CASSPGDLRGQETQYF
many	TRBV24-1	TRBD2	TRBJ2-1	TGTGCCACCAGTAGAAGCGGGAGTAGAGATGAGCAGTTCTTC	CATSRSGSRDEQFF
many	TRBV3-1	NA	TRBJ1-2	TGTGCCAGCAGCCAAAGAGGGGGATTCGACTATGGCTACACCTTC	CASSQRGGFDYGYTF
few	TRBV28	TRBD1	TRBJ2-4	TGTGCCAGCAGTATAGGGGGACAGCCAAACATTCAGTACTTC	CASSIGGQPNIQYF
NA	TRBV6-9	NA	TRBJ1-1	TGTGCCAGCAGTTATTCAGGAGGTACAAAAGAAGCTTTCTTT	CASSYSGGTKEAFF
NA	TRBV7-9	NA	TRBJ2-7	TGTGCCAGCAGCTTAGACCTCACCTACGAGCAGTACTTC	CASSLDLTYEQYF
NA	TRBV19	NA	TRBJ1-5	TGTGCCAGTACCAAGGAAGGACGGCGGAGCAATCAGCCCCAGCATTTT	CASTKEGRRSNQPQHF
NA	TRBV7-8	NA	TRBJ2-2	TGTGCCAGCAGCTACAGCCCGGTCGTCGGGGAGCTGTTTTTT	CASSYSPVVGELFF
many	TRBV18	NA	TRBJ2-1	TGTGCCAGCTCACCAAATGGCGATGAGCAGTTCTTC	CASSPNGDEQFF
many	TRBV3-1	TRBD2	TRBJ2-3	TGTGCCAGCAGCCAAACTAGCGGCCACACAGATACGCAGTATTTT	CASSQTSGHTDTQYF
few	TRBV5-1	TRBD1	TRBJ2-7	TGCGCCAGCAGCTCAACCGGGACAGGGACCTACGAGCAGTACTTC	CASSSTGTGTYEQYF
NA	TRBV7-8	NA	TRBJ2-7	TGTGCCAGCAGCACCCTCCGGGAGCAGTACTTC	CASSTLREQYF
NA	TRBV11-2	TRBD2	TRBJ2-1	TGTGCCAGCAGTACTCTAGGACTAGCGGGAGTATATCGGTTCTTC	CASSTLGLAGVYRFF
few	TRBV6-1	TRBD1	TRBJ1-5	TGTGCCAGCAGCCGAAGCGGACAGGGGAACCAGCCCCAGCATTTT	CASSRSGQGNQPQHF